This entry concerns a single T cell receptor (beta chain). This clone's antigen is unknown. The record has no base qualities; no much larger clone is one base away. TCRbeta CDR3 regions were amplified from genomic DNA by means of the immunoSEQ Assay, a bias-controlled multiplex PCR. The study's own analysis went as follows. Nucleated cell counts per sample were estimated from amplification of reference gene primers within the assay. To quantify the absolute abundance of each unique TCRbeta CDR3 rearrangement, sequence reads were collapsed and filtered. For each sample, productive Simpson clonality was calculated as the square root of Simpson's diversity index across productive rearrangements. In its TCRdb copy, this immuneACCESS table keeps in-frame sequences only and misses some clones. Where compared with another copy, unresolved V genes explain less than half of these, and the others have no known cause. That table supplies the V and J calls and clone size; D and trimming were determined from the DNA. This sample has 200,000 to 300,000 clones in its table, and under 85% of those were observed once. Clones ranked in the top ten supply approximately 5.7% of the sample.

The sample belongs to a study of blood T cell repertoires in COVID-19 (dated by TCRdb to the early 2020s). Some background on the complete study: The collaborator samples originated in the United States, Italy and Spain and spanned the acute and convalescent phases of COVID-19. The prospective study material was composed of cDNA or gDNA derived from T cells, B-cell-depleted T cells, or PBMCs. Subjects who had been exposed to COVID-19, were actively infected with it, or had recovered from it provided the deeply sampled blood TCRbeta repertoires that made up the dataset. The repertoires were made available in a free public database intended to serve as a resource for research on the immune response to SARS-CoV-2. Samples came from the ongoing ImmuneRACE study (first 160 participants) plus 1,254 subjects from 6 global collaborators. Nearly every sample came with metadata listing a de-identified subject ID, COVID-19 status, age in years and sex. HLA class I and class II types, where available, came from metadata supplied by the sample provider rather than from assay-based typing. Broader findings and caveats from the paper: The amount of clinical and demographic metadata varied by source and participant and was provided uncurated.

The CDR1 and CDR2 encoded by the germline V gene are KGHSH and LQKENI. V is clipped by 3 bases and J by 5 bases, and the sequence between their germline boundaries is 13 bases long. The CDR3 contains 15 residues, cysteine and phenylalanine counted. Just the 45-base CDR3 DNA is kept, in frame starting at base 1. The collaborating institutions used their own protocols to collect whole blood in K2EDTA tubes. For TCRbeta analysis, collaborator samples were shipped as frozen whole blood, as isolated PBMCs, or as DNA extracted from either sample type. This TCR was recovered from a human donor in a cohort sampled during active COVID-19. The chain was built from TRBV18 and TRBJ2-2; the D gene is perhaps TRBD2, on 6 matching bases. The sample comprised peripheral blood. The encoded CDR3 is CASSPSVGGTGELFF. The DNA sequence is TGTGCCAGCTCACCGTCAGTCGGAGGGACCGGGGAGCTGTTTTTT. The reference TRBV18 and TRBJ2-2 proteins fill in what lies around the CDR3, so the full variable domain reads NAGVMQNPRHLVRRRGQEARLRCSPMKGHSHVYWYRQLPEEGLKFMVYLQKENIIDESGMPKERFSAEFPKEGPSILRIQQVVRGDSAAYFCASSPSVGGTGELFFGEGSRLTVL.